The source of this TCR beta chain is a study of CD8+ T cells in alopecia areata. The J segment lost 0 bases and the V segment lost 2 bases, leaving 9 bases of the junction unmatched. CDR3 length: 18 amino acids. CDR1 is MNHNS and CDR2 is SASEGT in the germline V gene. RNA, once extracted, was reverse transcribed into cDNA for use as the sequencing template. Assay: immunoSEQ multiplex PCR; the TCRdb copy retains only in-frame clones and omits some. The table lists tens of thousands of clones, about three quarters of them singletons. Study-wide points: Scalp clonality and expanded CD8+ clones among the top 100 fell significantly with tofacitinib.

In regard to this clone: The antigen remains undetermined.

Treatment meaning: oral pan-JAK inhibitor, 5-10 mg twice daily. Sample: CD8+ T cells sorted from blood, taken at approximately week 42, from a patient treated with tofacitinib. The V and J genes are TRBV6-1 and TRBJ2-3; the match to TRBD1 covers 9 bases. The TCR comes from a human donor with alopecia areata. The CDR3 DNA follows: TGTGCCAGCAGTGAATGGGGACAGGGAGGGCCTAGCACAGATACGCAGTATTTT. Protein: CASSEWGQGGPSTDTQYF.